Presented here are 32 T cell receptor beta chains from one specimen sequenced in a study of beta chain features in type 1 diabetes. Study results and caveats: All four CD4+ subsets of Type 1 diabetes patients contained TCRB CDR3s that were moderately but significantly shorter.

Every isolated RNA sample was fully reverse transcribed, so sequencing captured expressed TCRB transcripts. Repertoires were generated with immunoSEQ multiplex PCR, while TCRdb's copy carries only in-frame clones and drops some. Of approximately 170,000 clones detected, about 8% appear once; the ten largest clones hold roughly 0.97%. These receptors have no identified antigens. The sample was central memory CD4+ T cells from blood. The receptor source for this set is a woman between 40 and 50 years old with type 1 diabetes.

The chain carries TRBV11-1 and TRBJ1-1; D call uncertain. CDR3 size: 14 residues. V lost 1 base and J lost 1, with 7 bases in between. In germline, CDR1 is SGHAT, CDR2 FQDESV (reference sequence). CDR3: CASSLGLGNTEAFF. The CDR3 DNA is TGTGCCAGCAGCTTAGGCCTAGGGAACACTGAAGCTTTCTTT.

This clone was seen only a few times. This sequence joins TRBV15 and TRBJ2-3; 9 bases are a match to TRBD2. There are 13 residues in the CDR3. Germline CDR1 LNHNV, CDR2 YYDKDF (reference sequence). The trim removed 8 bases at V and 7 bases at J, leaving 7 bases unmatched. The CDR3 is CATAAGGQNTQYF. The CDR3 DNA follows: TGTGCCACCGCGGCGGGGGGGCAAAATACGCAGTATTTT.

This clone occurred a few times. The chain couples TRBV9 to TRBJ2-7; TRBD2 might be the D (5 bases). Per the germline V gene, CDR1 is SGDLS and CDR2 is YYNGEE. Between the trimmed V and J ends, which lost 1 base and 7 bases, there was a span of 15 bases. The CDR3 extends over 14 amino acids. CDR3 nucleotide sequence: TGTGCCAGCAGCGTAAGCGGAGCCGAAAGGGAGCAGTACTTC. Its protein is CASSVSGAEREQYF. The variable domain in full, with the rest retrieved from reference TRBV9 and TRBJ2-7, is DSGVTQTPKHLITATGQRVTLRCSPRSGDLSVYWYQQSLDQGLQFLIQYYNGEERAKGNILERFSAQQFPDLHSELNLSSLELGDSALYFCASSVSGAEREQYFGPGTRLTVT.

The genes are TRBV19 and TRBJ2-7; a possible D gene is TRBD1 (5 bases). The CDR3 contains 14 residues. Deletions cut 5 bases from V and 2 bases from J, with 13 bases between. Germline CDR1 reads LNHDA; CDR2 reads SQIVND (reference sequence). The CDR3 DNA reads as TGTGCCAGTAGTGCCCCGACAGTGCCCTACGAGCAGTACTTC. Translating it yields CASSAPTVPYEQYF.

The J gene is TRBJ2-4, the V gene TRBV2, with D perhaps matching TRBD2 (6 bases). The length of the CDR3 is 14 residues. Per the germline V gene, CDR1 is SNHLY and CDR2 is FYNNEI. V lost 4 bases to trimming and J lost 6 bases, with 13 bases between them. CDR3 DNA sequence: TGTGCCAGCAGTGGTCCCGGGGGAGGAAACATTCAGTACTTC. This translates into CASSGPGGGNIQYF.

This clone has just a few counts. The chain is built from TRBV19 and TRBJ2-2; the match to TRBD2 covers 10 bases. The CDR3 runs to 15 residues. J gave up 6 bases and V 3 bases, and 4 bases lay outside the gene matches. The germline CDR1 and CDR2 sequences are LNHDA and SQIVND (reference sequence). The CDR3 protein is CASSILAGAPGELFF. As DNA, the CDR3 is TGTGCCAGTAGTATCCTAGCGGGAGCTCCCGGGGAGCTGTTTTTT.

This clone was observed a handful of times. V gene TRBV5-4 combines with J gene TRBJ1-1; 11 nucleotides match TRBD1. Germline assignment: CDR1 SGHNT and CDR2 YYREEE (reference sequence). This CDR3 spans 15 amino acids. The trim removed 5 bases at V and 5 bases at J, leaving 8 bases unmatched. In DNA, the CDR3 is TGTGCCAGCAGGCTGCCCGGGACAGGGGGAACTGAAGCTTTCTTT. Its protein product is CASRLPGTGGTEAFF. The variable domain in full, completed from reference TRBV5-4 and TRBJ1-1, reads ETGVTQSPTHLIKTRGQQVTLRCSSQSGHNTVSWYQQALGQGPQFIFQYYREEENGRGNFPPRFSGLQFPNYSSELNVNALELDDSALYLCASRLPGTGGTEAFFGQGTRLTVV.

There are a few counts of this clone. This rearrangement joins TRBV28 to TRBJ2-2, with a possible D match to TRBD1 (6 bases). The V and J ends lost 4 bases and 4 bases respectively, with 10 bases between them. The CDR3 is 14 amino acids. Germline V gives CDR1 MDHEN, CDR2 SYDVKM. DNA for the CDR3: TGTGCCAGCAGTTCCCGGACAGTCACCGGGGAGCTGTTTTTT. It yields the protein CASSSRTVTGELFF.

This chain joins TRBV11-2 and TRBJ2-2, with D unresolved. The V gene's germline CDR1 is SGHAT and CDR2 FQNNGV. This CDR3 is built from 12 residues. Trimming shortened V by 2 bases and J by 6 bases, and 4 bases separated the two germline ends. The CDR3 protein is CASSLISGELFF. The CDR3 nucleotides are TGTGCCAGCAGCTTAATCTCCGGGGAGCTGTTTTTT. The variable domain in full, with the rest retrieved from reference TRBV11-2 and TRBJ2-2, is EAGVAQSPRYKIIEKRQSVAFWCNPISGHATLYWYQQILGQGPKLLIQFQNNGVVDDSQLPKDRFSAERLKGVDSTLKIQPAKLEDSAVYLCASSLISGELFFGEGSRLTVL.

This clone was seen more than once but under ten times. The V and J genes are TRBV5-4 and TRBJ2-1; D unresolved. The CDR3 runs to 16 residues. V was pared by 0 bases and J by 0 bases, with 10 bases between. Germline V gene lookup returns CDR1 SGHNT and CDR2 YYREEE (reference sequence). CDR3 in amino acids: CASSLAKSSSYNEQFF. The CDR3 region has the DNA TGTGCCAGCAGCTTGGCCAAGTCCAGCTCCTACAATGAGCAGTTCTTC. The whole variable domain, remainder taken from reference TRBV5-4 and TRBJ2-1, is ETGVTQSPTHLIKTRGQQVTLRCSSQSGHNTVSWYQQALGQGPQFIFQYYREEENGRGNFPPRFSGLQFPNYSSELNVNALELDDSALYLCASSLAKSSSYNEQFFGPGTRLTVL.

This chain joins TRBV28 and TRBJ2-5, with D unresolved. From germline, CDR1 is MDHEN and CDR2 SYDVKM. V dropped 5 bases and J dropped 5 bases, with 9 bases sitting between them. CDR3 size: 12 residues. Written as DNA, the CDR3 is TGTGCCAGCAGTAGGTGGAGTGAGACCCAGTACTTC. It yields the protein CASSRWSETQYF. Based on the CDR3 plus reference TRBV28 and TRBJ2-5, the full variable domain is DVKVTQSSRYLVKRTGEKVFLECVQDMDHENMFWYRQDPGLGLRLIYFSYDVKMKEKGDIPEGYSVSREKKERFSLILESASTNQTSMYLCASSRWSETQYFGPGTRLLVL.

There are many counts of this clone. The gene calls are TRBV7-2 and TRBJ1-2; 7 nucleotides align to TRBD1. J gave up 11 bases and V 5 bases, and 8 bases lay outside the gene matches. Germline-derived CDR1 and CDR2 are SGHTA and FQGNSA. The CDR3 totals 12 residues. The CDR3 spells CASSLRQGGYTF. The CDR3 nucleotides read TGTGCCAGCAGCCTGCGACAGGGAGGTTACACCTTC. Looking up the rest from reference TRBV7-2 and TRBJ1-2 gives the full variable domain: GAGVSQSPSNKVTEKGKDVELRCDPISGHTALYWYRQSLGQGLEFLIYFQGNSAPDKSGLPSDRFSAERTGGSVSTLTIQRTQQEDSAVYLCASSLRQGGYTFGSGTRLTVV.

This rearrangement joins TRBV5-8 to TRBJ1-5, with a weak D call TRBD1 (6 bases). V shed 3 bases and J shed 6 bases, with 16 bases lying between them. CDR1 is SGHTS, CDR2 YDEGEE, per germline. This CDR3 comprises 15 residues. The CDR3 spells CASSSRTAWGQPQHF. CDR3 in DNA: TGTGCCAGCAGCTCGAGGACAGCCTGGGGTCAGCCCCAGCATTTT.

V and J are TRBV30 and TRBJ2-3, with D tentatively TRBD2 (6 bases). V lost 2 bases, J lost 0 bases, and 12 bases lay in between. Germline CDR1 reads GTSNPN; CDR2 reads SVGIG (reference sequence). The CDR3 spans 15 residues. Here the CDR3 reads CAWSTLGGSTDTQYF. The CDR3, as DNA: TGTGCCTGGAGTACCCTCGGGGGAAGCACAGATACGCAGTATTTT.

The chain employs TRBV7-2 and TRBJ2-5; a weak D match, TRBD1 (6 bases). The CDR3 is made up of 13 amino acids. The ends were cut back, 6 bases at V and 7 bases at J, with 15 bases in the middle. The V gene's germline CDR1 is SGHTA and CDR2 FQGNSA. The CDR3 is CASSFQDSGTQYF. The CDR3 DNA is TGTGCCAGCAGTTTCCAGGACAGTGGGACCCAGTACTTC.

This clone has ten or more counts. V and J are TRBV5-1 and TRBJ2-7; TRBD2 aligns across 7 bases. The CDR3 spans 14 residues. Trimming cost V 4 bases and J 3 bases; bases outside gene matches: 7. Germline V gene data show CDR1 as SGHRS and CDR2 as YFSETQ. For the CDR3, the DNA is TGCGCCAGCAGCCCGTCGGGAGGAGGCTACGAGCAGTACTTC. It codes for CASSPSGGGYEQYF.

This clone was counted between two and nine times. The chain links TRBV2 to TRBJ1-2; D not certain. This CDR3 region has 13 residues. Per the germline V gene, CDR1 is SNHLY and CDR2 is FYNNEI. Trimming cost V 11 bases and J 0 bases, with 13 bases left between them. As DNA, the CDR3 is TGTGCCCTCACCGAGGCGGCTAACTATGGCTACACCTTC. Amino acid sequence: CALTEAANYGYTF.

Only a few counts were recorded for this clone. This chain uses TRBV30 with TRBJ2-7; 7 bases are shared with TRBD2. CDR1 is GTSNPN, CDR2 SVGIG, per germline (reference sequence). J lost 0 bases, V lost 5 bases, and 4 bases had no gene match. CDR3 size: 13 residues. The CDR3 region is CAWGSGFSYEQYF. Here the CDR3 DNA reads TGTGCCTGGGGTAGCGGGTTCTCCTACGAGCAGTACTTC. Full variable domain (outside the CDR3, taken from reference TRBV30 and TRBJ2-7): SQTIHQWPATLVQPVGSPLSLECTVEGTSNPNLYWYRQAAGRGLQLLFYSVGIGQISSEVPQNLSASRPQDRQFILSSKKLLLSDSGFYLCAWGSGFSYEQYFGPGTRLTVT.

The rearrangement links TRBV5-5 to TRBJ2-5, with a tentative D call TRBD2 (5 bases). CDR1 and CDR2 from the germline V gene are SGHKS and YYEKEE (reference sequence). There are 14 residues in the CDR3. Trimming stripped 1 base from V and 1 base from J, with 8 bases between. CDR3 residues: CASSLLRGQETQYF. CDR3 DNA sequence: TGTGCCAGCAGCTTGCTCCGGGGCCAAGAGACCCAGTACTTC.

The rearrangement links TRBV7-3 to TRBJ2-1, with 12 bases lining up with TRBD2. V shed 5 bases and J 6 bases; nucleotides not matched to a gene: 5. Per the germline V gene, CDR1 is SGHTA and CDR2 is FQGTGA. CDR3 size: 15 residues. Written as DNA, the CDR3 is TGTGCCAGCAGCGCGCCTAGCGGGGGGGGCAATGAGCAGTTCTTC. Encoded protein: CASSAPSGGGNEQFF.

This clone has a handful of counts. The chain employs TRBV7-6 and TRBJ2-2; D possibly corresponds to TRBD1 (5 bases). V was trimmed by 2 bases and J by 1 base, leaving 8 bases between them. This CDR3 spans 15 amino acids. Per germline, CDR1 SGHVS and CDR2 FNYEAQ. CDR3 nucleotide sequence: TGTGCCAGCAGCTTAAGGACAAGGAACACCGGGGAGCTGTTTTTT. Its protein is CASSLRTRNTGELFF.

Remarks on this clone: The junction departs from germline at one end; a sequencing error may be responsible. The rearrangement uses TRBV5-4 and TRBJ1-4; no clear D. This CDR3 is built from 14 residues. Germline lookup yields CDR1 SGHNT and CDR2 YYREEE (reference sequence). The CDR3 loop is CASSPGTGDEKLFF. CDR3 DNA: TGCGCCAGCAGCCCGGGAACGGGAGATGAAAAACTGTTTTTT.

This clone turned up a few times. Written as DNA, the CDR3 is TGCGCCAGCAGCGCGGACAGGGCTCAAGAGACCCAGTACTTC. As protein: CASSADRAQETQYF. The chain carries TRBV5-1 and TRBJ2-5; TRBD1 matches at 8 bases. CDR1 and CDR2 from the germline V gene are SGHRS and YFSETQ. The CDR3 has 14 residues. V shed 4 bases and J 2 bases; nucleotides not matched to a gene: 4.

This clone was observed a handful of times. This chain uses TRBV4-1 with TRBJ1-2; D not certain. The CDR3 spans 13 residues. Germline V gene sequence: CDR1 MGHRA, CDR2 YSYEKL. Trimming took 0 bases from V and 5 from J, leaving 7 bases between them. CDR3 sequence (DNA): TGCGCCAGCAGCCAAGAACGGGATTATGGCTACACCTTC. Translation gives CASSQERDYGYTF.

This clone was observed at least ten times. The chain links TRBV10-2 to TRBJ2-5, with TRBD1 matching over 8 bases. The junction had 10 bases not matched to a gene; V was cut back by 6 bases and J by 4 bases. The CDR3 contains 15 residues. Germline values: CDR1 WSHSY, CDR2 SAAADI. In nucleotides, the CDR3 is TGCGCCAGCAGGGACGACGGACAGGGAGGAGAGACCCAGTACTTC. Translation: CASRDDGQGGETQYF.

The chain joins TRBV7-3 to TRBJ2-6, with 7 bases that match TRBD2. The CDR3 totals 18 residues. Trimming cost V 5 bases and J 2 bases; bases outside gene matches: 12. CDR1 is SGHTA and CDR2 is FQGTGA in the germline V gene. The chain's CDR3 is CASSPFGGIGAGANVLTF. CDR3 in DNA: TGTGCCAGCAGCCCATTCGGGGGGATCGGCGCTGGGGCCAACGTCCTGACTTTC.

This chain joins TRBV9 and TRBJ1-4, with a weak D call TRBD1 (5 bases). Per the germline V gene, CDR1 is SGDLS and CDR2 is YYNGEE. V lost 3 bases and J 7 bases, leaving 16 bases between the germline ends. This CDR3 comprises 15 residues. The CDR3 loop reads CASSAIEGRGEKLFF. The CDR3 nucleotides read TGTGCCAGCAGCGCGATCGAGGGGAGGGGTGAAAAACTGTTTTTT.

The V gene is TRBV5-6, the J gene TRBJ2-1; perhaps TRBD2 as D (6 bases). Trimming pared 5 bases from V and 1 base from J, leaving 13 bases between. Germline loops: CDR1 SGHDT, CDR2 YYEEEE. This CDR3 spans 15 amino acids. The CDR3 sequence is CASSLADGSYNEQFF. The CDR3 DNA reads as TGTGCCAGCAGTTTAGCGGATGGGTCCTACAATGAGCAGTTCTTC.

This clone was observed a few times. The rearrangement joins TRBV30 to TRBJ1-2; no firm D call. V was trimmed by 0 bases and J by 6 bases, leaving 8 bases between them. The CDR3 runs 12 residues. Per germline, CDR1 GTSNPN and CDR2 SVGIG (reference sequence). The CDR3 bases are TGTGCCTGGAGTGTACTAGGGCATGGCTACACCTTC. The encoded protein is CAWSVLGHGYTF.

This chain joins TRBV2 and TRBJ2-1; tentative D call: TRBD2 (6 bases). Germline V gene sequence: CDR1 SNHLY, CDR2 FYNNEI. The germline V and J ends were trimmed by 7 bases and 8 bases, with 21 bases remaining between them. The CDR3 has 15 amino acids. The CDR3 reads CASKPPGSPADEQFF. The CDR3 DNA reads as TGTGCCAGCAAGCCTCCCGGGAGCCCTGCCGATGAGCAGTTCTTC.

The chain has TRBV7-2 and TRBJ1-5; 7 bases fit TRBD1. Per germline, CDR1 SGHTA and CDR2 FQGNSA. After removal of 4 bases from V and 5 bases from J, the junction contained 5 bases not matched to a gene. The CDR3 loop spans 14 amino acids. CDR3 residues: CASSSTGPHQPQHF. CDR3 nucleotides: TGTGCCAGCAGCTCGACAGGGCCCCATCAGCCCCAGCATTTT.

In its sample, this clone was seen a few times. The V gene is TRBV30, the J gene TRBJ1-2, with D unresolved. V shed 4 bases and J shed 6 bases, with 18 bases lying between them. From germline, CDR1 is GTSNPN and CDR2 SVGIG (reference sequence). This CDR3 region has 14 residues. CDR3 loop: CAWTRGPASDGYTF. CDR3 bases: TGTGCCTGGACCCGAGGGCCGGCATCGGATGGCTACACCTTC.